This paragraph reports one T cell receptor beta chain. Its antigen remains unknown. Joint extraction of RNA and DNA used roughly 20-33 mg of bulk tissue that was unsorted. V was shortened by 2 bases and J by 6 bases, with 10 bases between the two germline ends. The V gene's germline CDR1 is SGHNT and CDR2 YENEEA. The CDR3 has 13 amino acids. The sample originates from a study of tumor-infiltrating lymphocytes in primary liver carcinoma. Overall study context: Ages ranged from 30 to 69, with HCC or mixed HCC-cholangiocarcinoma.

The study, taken as a whole, reports: Present in all five tumor regions were only about 7-25% of the top clones. Tumor region pairs outstripped tumor-adjacent and tumor-blood pairs in overlap.

Researchers generated TCR beta cDNA from about 500 ng of total RNA, relying on a constant-region primer. Slightly modified ARM-PCR, run as three nested multiplex PCR rounds, produced the TCR beta libraries. PCR rounds one and two used TRBV1-TRBV30 forward primers with a C-beta reverse primer for approximately 11 cycles each. TCRdb re-analysed the multiplex PCR reads in MiXCR, keeping a single row per CDR3 protein. The top ten hold 15% to 20% of the sample, which has under 45,000 distinct CDR3 sequences, around 70% seen once. The chain couples TRBV11-3 to TRBJ1-1; no definite D call. The TCR originated in a man in his forties or fifties with primary liver carcinoma and hepatitis B virus infection. Sequencing input: liver tumor tissue from sampling region 2. Subset here: tumor region T2, inferior pole. In DNA form, the CDR3 reads TGTGCCAGCAGCTTAACAATTAACGCTGAAGCTTTCTTT. Translation gives CASSLTINAEAFF.